One and the same sample provided the 20 T cell receptor beta chains below, sequenced in a study of cytomegalovirus exposure and HLA in healthy donors. PCR used 60 Vbeta primers and 13 Jbeta primers. Sequencing was performed with immunoSEQ multiplex PCR; in TCRdb, only in-frame clones are kept and a portion is missing. The sample comprises about 240,000 clones, 78% of which are singletons, and 0.47% rests with the top ten. Sequencing input: PBMCs. Receptors were obtained from a boy between 10 and 17 years old in good health and CMV-seronegative.

Turning to this clone: The identical CDR3 is also encoded by other nucleotide sequences in the sample. The chain combines TRBV5-1 with TRBJ1-6, with D perhaps TRBD1 (6 bases). The V end was cut by 3 bases, the J end by 6 bases, with 10 bases between. Germline loops: CDR1 SGHRS, CDR2 YFSETQ. The CDR3 extends over 14 amino acids. The CDR3 sequence: CASSSGQTNSPLHF. The CDR3 coding sequence is TGCGCCAGCAGCTCCGGACAGACTAATTCACCCCTCCACTTT. Drawing the rest from reference TRBV5-1 and TRBJ1-6, the complete variable domain is KAGVTQTPRYLIKTRGQQVTLSCSPISGHRSVSWYQQTPGQGLQFLFEYFSETQRNKGNFPGRFSGRQFSNSRSEMNVSTLELGDSALYLCASSSGQTNSPLHFGNGTRLTVT.

This chain links TRBV4-2 with TRBJ2-3, with 7 bases matching TRBD2. Per the germline V gene, CDR1 is LGHNA and CDR2 is YNFKEQ. With V trimmed by 0 bases and J by 6 bases, 15 bases remained unmatched. The CDR3 contains 18 residues. CDR3 DNA: TGTGCCAGCAGCCAAGATATTCTCCGGGACTATGTTCTTGATACGCAGTATTTT. Its translation is CASSQDILRDYVLDTQYF.

The chain uses TRBV18 and TRBJ2-7; D could derive from TRBD1 or TRBD2 (7 bases each). This CDR3 has 14 amino acids. With 6 bases removed from V and 1 base from J, the gap between germline ends came to 13 bases. Looked up from germline, CDR1 is KGHSH and CDR2 is LQKENI. The DNA for the CDR3 is TGTGCCAGCTCCCCAGGGGGGGAGTCCTACGAGCAGTACTTC. The encoded protein is CASSPGGESYEQYF.

V and J are TRBV29-1 and TRBJ1-1; D remains unclear. The CDR3 runs to 14 residues. Germline-derived CDR1 and CDR2 are SQVTM and ANQGSEA. V was clipped by 6 bases and J by 1 base, with 15 bases between them. The CDR3 bases are TGCAGCGTCCACCTCCGGGTCCAGAACACTGAAGCTTTCTTT. Translating gives CSVHLRVQNTEAFF.

The chain employs TRBV29-1 and TRBJ2-5, with a weak D call TRBD2 (5 bases). This CDR3 spans 12 amino acids. With 8 bases removed from V and 3 bases from J, the gap between germline ends came to 13 bases. CDR1 SQVTM and CDR2 ANQGSEA come from the germline V gene. CDR3 residues: CSIVPGKETQYF. CDR3 nucleotide sequence: TGCAGCATTGTCCCGGGGAAAGAGACCCAGTACTTC.

J is TRBJ2-1 and V is TRBV2; D unclear. The germline V gene encodes CDR1 SNHLY and CDR2 FYNNEI. This CDR3 is 16 amino acids long. Trimming took 3 bases from V and 0 from J, leaving 12 bases between them. The CDR3 loop reads CASSDPGRFSYNEQFF. The CDR3 bases are TGTGCCAGCAGTGACCCTGGCAGGTTCTCCTACAATGAGCAGTTCTTC.

The genes are TRBV6-1 and TRBJ2-7; 12 bases fit TRBD2. Germline values: CDR1 MNHNS, CDR2 SASEGT. The CDR3 has 14 amino acids. Trimming took 6 bases from V and 6 from J; bases not matched to a gene: 6. In nucleotides, the CDR3 is TGTGCCAGCAGACCTAGCGGGAGGGCCACCGAGCAGTACTTC. Translated: CASRPSGRATEQYF.

This clone was counted a single time. This chain links TRBV27 with TRBJ1-2, with TRBD1 as a possible D gene (6 bases). The germline V gene encodes CDR1 MNHEY and CDR2 SMNVEV (reference sequence). There are 14 residues in the CDR3. V shed 0 bases and J shed 2 bases, with 7 bases lying between them. The DNA for the CDR3 is TGTGCCAGCAGTTTATCGAGGGGGAACTATGGCTACACCTTC. Translated, it gives CASSLSRGNYGYTF.

Only one count was recorded for this clone. The chain has TRBV6-1 and TRBJ1-4, with 8 bases that match TRBD1. V was clipped by 4 bases and J by 5 bases; unmatched bases: 9. Looked up from germline, CDR1 is MNHNS and CDR2 is SASEGT. The CDR3 is 16 residues long. The CDR3 DNA follows: TGTGCCAGCAGTGTTGGGCAGGGGGCTTTCAATGAAAAACTGTTTTTT. This encodes CASSVGQGAFNEKLFF.

The chain combines TRBV18 with TRBJ1-1, with D perhaps matching TRBD1 (5 bases). The germline CDR1 and CDR2 sequences are KGHSH and LQKENI. The CDR3 extends over 14 amino acids. The V end lost 3 bases, the J end lost 5 bases, and 13 bases lay between the germline ends. For the CDR3, the DNA is TGTGCCAGCTCACCCCATCCGGGGGGTACTGAAGCTTTCTTT. This gives the protein CASSPHPGGTEAFF.

The chain uses TRBV5-6 and TRBJ2-3, with D tentatively TRBD1 (6 bases). CDR1 and CDR2 from the germline V gene are SGHDT and YYEEEE. This CDR3 has 14 residues. With 4 bases removed from V and 0 bases from J, the gap between germline ends came to 9 bases. Written as DNA, the CDR3 is TGTGCCAGCAGCAGAAGGGGGAGCACAGATACGCAGTATTTT. Translated: CASSRRGSTDTQYF. The full variable domain, rest sourced from reference TRBV5-6 and TRBJ2-3, is DAGVTQSPTHLIKTRGQQVTLRCSPKSGHDTVSWYQQALGQGPQFIFQYYEEEERQRGNFPDRFSGHQFPNYSSELNVNALLLGDSALYLCASSRRGSTDTQYFGPGTRLTVL.

This chain connects TRBV10-2 to TRBJ1-5; D is unresolved. The V end lost 0 bases, the J end lost 4 bases, and 7 bases lay between the germline ends. This CDR3 contains 14 residues. The germline CDR1 and CDR2 sequences are WSHSY and SAAADI. The CDR3 loop is CASSESSGNQPQHF. CDR3 coding DNA: TGCGCCAGCAGTGAGTCTTCCGGGAATCAGCCCCAGCATTTT.

The CDR3 nucleotides are TGTGCCAGCATTAGCGGGAGGTGGCAGTATTTT. The encoded protein is CASISGRWQYF. V gene TRBV25-1 combines with J gene TRBJ2-3, with 10 bases lining up with TRBD2. Germline V lookup: CDR1 MGHDK, CDR2 SYGVNS. The trim removed 7 bases at V and 11 bases at J, leaving 3 bases unmatched. The CDR3 extends over 11 amino acids.

The rearrangement uses TRBV29-1 and TRBJ2-5, with TRBD1 as a possible D gene (5 bases). The end of the DNA is better explained by TRBJ2-7, so the J call may be wrong. The germline V gene encodes CDR1 SQVTM and CDR2 ANQGSEA. The CDR3 sequence is 10 residues long. CDR3 in DNA: TGCAGCGTACAGGCCTACGAGCAGTACTTC. Protein: CSVQAYEQYF.

This sequence joins TRBV11-2 and TRBJ2-7; D ambiguous. The germline V and J ends were trimmed by 5 bases and 4 bases, with 15 bases remaining between them. Germline V gives CDR1 SGHAT, CDR2 FQNNGV. The CDR3 length is 14 residues. CDR3 in amino acids: CASSPVRMVYEQYF. CDR3 nucleotide sequence: TGTGCCAGCAGCCCAGTACGTATGGTGTACGAGCAGTACTTC.

The J gene is TRBJ1-1, the V gene TRBV18; D is unresolved. CDR3 length equals 13 residues. V was cut by 3 bases and J by 7 bases, with 12 bases left in between. Germline loops: CDR1 KGHSH, CDR2 LQKENI. This chain's CDR3 is CASSPMEQIEAFF. The CDR3 coding sequence is TGTGCCAGCTCACCGATGGAGCAAATTGAAGCTTTCTTT.

The CDR3 region is CSVGQKNTEAFF. For the CDR3, the DNA is TGCAGCGTTGGGCAGAAGAACACTGAAGCTTTCTTT. The J gene is TRBJ1-1, the V gene TRBV29-1; D is undetermined. With 4 bases removed from V and 1 base from J, the gap between germline ends came to 7 bases. Per the germline V gene, CDR1 is SQVTM and CDR2 is ANQGSEA. CDR3 length: 12 residues.

The chain carries TRBV9 and TRBJ2-5; perhaps TRBD2 as D (6 bases). Germline CDR1 and CDR2: SGDLS and YYNGEE. With 2 bases removed from V and 3 bases from J, the gap between germline ends came to 11 bases. The CDR3 has 14 amino acids. In nucleotides, the CDR3 is TGTGCCAGCAGCGTTGGAATAGCGGAAGAGACCCAGTACTTC. As protein: CASSVGIAEETQYF.

The V and J genes are TRBV5-4 and TRBJ1-2, with TRBD1 matching 7 bases. Germline V gene lookup returns CDR1 SGHNT and CDR2 YYREEE (reference sequence). The CDR3 is made up of 15 amino acids. After removal of 4 bases from V and 5 bases from J, the junction contained 11 bases not matched to a gene. The CDR3 spells CASSPDRVKGYGYTF. Written as DNA, the CDR3 is TGTGCCAGCAGCCCAGACAGGGTAAAGGGTTATGGCTACACCTTC.

V and J are TRBV5-4 and TRBJ1-2; D gene uncertain. CDR1 and CDR2 (germline): SGHNT, YYREEE (reference sequence). The CDR3 is 13 residues long. The ends were cut back, 0 bases at V and 8 bases at J, with 11 bases in the middle. For the CDR3, the DNA is TGTGCCAGCAGCTTGGCCCCGAGCGGCGGCTACACCTTC. It translates to CASSLAPSGGYTF.